One sample yielded the 26 T cell receptor beta chains listed below, sequenced in a study of early T cells in non-severe SARS-CoV-2 infection. TCRdb re-called the 5' RACE reads through MiXCR, storing one row per CDR3 protein. This table has around 28,000 distinct CDR3 sequences, around 4% appearing once. Sequences were obtained from whole blood. All receptors derive from an adult who was a healthcare worker with PCR-confirmed SARS-CoV-2 infection or an uninfected control (not recorded which).

This clonotype was observed at least ten times. This rearrangement joins TRBV20-1 to TRBJ1-2, with a tentative D call TRBD1 (6 bases). The CDR3 covers 11 residues. Germline assignment: CDR1 DFQATT and CDR2 SNEGSKA (reference sequence). V shed 6 bases and J shed 3 bases, with 8 bases lying between them. The CDR3 protein is CSARQDYGYTF. The CDR3 DNA is TGCAGTGCACGACAGGACTATGGCTACACCTTC.

This clonotype was seen repeatedly, ten times or more. The chain combines TRBV29-1 with TRBJ2-7, with 8 bases that match TRBD1. V was pared by 5 bases and J by 7 bases, with 7 bases of the junction left unmatched. Germline CDR1 is SQVTM and CDR2 is ANQGSEA. This CDR3 has 12 residues. CDR3 loop: CSVRTGLGEQYF. Written as DNA, the CDR3 is TGCAGCGTTCGGACAGGGCTGGGTGAGCAGTACTTC.

This clonotype was counted at least ten times. The rearrangement joins TRBV29-1 to TRBJ1-3; D is undetermined. Germline V CDR1 and CDR2: SQVTM, ANQGSEA. There are 12 residues in the CDR3. V was trimmed by 5 bases and J by 2 bases, leaving 7 bases between them. The CDR3 region is CSVWTAGNTIYF. The CDR3 nucleotides read TGCAGCGTTTGGACCGCTGGAAACACCATATATTTT.

The chain is built from TRBV27 and TRBJ2-3, with D possibly TRBD2 on 6 matching bases. The length of the CDR3 is 15 residues. Germline-derived CDR1 and CDR2 are MNHEY and SMNVEV (reference sequence). The V and J ends lost 2 bases and 4 bases respectively, with 13 bases between them. In DNA, the CDR3 is TGTGCCAGCAGTTTACGGGGGAGTAGTGCAGATACGCAGTATTTT. Encoded protein: CASSLRGSSADTQYF.

This clonotype was picked up many times. The chain recombines TRBV6-2 or TRBV6-3 with TRBJ2-7, with D possibly TRBD1 on 5 matching bases. Trimming shortened V by 6 bases and J by 4 bases, and 13 bases separated the two germline ends. CDR1 is MNHEY and CDR2 is SVGEGT in the germline V gene. The CDR3 consists of 13 residues. The CDR3 DNA reads as TGTGCCAGCAGCCTGAAGGGGTGGTACGAGCAGTACTTC. Translation gives CASSLKGWYEQYF.

This clonotype was found many times. The chain couples TRBV2 to TRBJ2-7; D is unresolved. Germline lookup yields CDR1 SNHLY and CDR2 FYNNEI. V lost 5 bases to trimming and J lost 1 base, with 9 bases between them. The CDR3 consists of 13 residues. CDR3 sequence (DNA): TGTGCCAGCAGTCTGGCGGAATCCTACGAGCAGTACTTC. This gives the protein CASSLAESYEQYF.

This clonotype has a count of ten or more. The V gene is TRBV27, the J gene TRBJ2-7; D is uncertain. The ends were cut back, 6 bases at V and 2 bases at J, with 11 bases in the middle. The CDR3 is 13 residues long. The germline V gene has CDR1 MNHEY and CDR2 SMNVEV (reference sequence). DNA for the CDR3: TGTGCCAGCAGAGACGCCGAAGCCTACGAGCAGTACTTC. Translation: CASRDAEAYEQYF.

The gene calls are TRBV11-2 and TRBJ2-7, with 10 bases fitting TRBD2. CDR1 and CDR2 (germline): SGHAT, FQNNGV. J was trimmed by 4 bases and V by 1 base; bases with no gene match: 7. This CDR3 comprises 16 residues. The CDR3 here is CASSLGKREGRYEQYF. In DNA, the CDR3 is TGTGCCAGCAGCTTAGGAAAGCGGGAGGGCAGGTACGAGCAGTACTTC.

The sample holds many counts of this clonotype. V is TRBV12-3 or TRBV12-4 and J is TRBJ2-7; TRBD1 is a possible D gene (5 bases). This CDR3 spans 12 amino acids. V was shortened by 4 bases and J by 6 bases, with 10 bases between the two germline ends. CDR3 protein: CASSSTGLEQYF. The CDR3 nucleotides are TGTGCCAGCAGTTCCACAGGTCTCGAGCAGTACTTC.

This clonotype was seen ten or more times. This chain connects TRBV28 to TRBJ1-2, with 10 bases aligning to TRBD1. This CDR3 has 15 residues. Germline V gene sequence: CDR1 MDHEN, CDR2 SYDVKM. With 6 bases clipped from V and 5 bases from J, the junction kept 9 bases outside the gene matches. DNA for the CDR3: TGTGCCAGCAGCCACCGGACAGGGGGGAGGTATGGCTACACCTTC. Translated: CASSHRTGGRYGYTF.

This clonotype was detected a few times. The V and J genes are TRBV20-1 and TRBJ1-4, with 8 bases identical to TRBD1. V was pared by 1 base and J by 3 bases, with 7 bases of the junction left unmatched. The CDR3 extends over 16 amino acids. The germline gives CDR1 DFQATT, CDR2 SNEGSKA (reference sequence). CDR3 nucleotide sequence: TGCAGTGCTAGAGGCATGACAGGGGAGTCTAATGAAAAACTGTTTTTT. Its protein is CSARGMTGESNEKLFF.

This clonotype showed up many times. The chain employs TRBV6-6 and TRBJ1-4; unclear D gene. Trimming left V 5 bases short and J 15 bases short, with 13 bases between. CDR3 length: 11 amino acids. CDR1 MNHNY and CDR2 SVGAGI come from the germline V gene (reference sequence). CDR3 coding DNA: TGTGCCAGCAGTCCCGGAGGAATAGTGTTTTTT. Translating it yields CASSPGGIVFF.

This clonotype has just a few counts. The V and J genes are TRBV5-5 and TRBJ1-1, with D possibly matching TRBD1 (5 bases). The CDR3 has 15 amino acids. V lost 4 bases, J lost 11 bases, and 24 bases lay in between. Germline CDR1 reads SGHKS; CDR2 reads YYEKEE (reference sequence). As DNA, the CDR3 is TGTGCCAGCAGCCCGGACCGACAGTCCTCTCTGGGTGCTTTCTTT. This encodes CASSPDRQSSLGAFF.

The table lists this clonotype with many counts. The chain employs TRBV20-1 and TRBJ2-4; D perhaps matches TRBD1 (5 bases). This CDR3 contains 10 residues. Germline assignment: CDR1 DFQATT and CDR2 SNEGSKA (reference sequence). Trimming stripped 1 base from V and 14 bases from J, with 9 bases between. CDR3 DNA sequence: TGCAGTGCTAGAGGCCCCAGGGAGTACTTC. This codes for CSARGPREYF.

This clonotype was seen repeatedly, ten times or more. This chain links TRBV3-1 with TRBJ1-1; the D is unclear. CDR1 LGHDT and CDR2 YNNKEL come from the germline V gene (reference sequence). CDR3 length: 15 residues. The ends were cut back, 1 base at V and 2 bases at J, with 11 bases in the middle. This chain's CDR3 is CASSQGWEFNTEAFF. For the CDR3, the DNA is TGTGCCAGCAGCCAAGGCTGGGAGTTTAACACTGAAGCTTTCTTT.

This clonotype was counted at least ten times. CDR3 bases: TGTGCCAGCGGCAGAATGAACACTGAAGCTTTCTTT. This gives the protein CASGRMNTEAFF. This chain uses TRBV11-2 with TRBJ1-1, with D uncertain. V lost 8 bases and J 0 bases, leaving 7 bases between the germline ends. The germline V gene has CDR1 SGHAT and CDR2 FQNNGV. The CDR3 spans 12 residues.

This clonotype was seen a few times. The chain carries TRBV20-1 and TRBJ2-5, with D maybe TRBD1 (6 bases). This CDR3 spans 16 amino acids. Germline assignment: CDR1 DFQATT and CDR2 SNEGSKA (reference sequence). V lost 5 bases, J lost 6 bases, and 25 bases lay in between. The CDR3 spells CSAPPTGPIPRKTQYF. CDR3 sequence (DNA): TGCAGTGCTCCTCCGACAGGCCCTATACCGAGGAAGACCCAGTACTTC.

In regard to this clonotype: Given a much more abundant clone one base away, this may be a read error. The V gene is TRBV30, the J gene TRBJ1-1; 10 bases fit TRBD1. This CDR3 has 16 amino acids. Germline V gene data show CDR1 as GTSNPN and CDR2 as SVGIG (reference sequence). In DNA form, the CDR3 reads TGCGCCTGGAAGGGACAGGGGACTGGTCGGTGGACTGAAGCTTTCTTT. Residues: CAWKGQGTGRWTEAFF. The entire variable domain, with the rest obtained from reference TRBV30 and TRBJ1-1, is as follows: SQTIHQWPATLVQPVGSPLSLECTVEGTSNPNLYWYRQAAGRGLQLLFYSVGIGQISSEVPQNLSASRPQDRQFILSSKKLLLSDSGFYLCAWKGQGTGRWTEAFFGQGTRLTVV.

This clonotype was picked up many times. V gene TRBV7-2 combines with J gene TRBJ2-7; the D is unclear. Trimming took 5 bases from V and 0 from J, leaving 8 bases between them. This CDR3 is 13 amino acids long. The V gene's germline CDR1 is SGHTA and CDR2 FQGNSA. CDR3 amino acids: CASSPRSSYEQYF. In nucleotides, the CDR3 is TGTGCCAGCAGCCCCAGGAGCTCCTACGAGCAGTACTTC.

This clonotype came up a few times. The rearrangement links TRBV6-5 to TRBJ2-3; the match to TRBD2 covers 8 bases. The CDR3 consists of 15 residues. Trimming took 2 bases from V and 4 from J; bases not matched to a gene: 5. Germline CDR1 reads MNHEY; CDR2 reads SVGAGI. The CDR3 reads CASSYGNGGADTQYF. In DNA, the CDR3 is TGTGCCAGCAGTTACGGAAACGGGGGGGCAGATACGCAGTATTTT.

There are many counts of this clonotype. CDR3: CASSRERQETQYF. CDR3 nucleotide sequence: TGTGCCAGTTCGCGGGAGCGACAAGAGACCCAGTACTTC. The rearrangement uses TRBV11-2 and TRBJ2-5, with 7 bases aligning to TRBD2. The V and J ends lost 9 bases and 2 bases, in that order; junction bases with no gene match: 6. The CDR3 runs to 13 residues. In germline, CDR1 is SGHAT, CDR2 FQNNGV. Using reference TRBV11-2 and TRBJ2-5 for the parts outside the CDR3, the full variable domain is EAGVAQSPRYKIIEKRQSVAFWCNPISGHATLYWYQQILGQGPKLLIQFQNNGVVDDSQLPKDRFSAERLKGVDSTLKIQPAKLEDSAVYLCASSRERQETQYFGPGTRLLVL.

The CDR3 nucleotides read TGTGCCAGCAGCCAGGCAGGGAGTAAGGTCACTGAAGCTTTCTTT. It codes for CASSQAGSKVTEAFF. This chain uses TRBV3-1 with TRBJ1-1, with a possible D match to TRBD1 (5 bases). CDR1 LGHDT and CDR2 YNNKEL come from the germline V gene (reference sequence). V lost 3 bases to trimming and J lost 4 bases, with 15 bases between them. This CDR3 comprises 15 residues.

There are many counts of this clonotype. The chain has TRBV20-1 and TRBJ2-7; tentatively, D is TRBD2 (6 bases). The CDR3 is made up of 13 amino acids. CDR1 is DFQATT, CDR2 SNEGSKA, per germline (reference sequence). V was pared by 6 bases and J by 5 bases, with 17 bases between. The CDR3 DNA sequence: TGCAGTGCACCGGGTCCTGGGAGGCACGAGCAGTACTTC. It translates to CSAPGPGRHEQYF.

This clonotype has only a few counts. This sequence joins TRBV5-1 and TRBJ1-1; TRBD1 is a possible D gene (5 bases). Germline CDR1 SGHRS, CDR2 YFSETQ. The CDR3 has 15 amino acids. Trimming removed 1 base at V and 7 bases at J, with 17 bases between. The CDR3 spells CASSLSRGSKGEAFF. The DNA of the CDR3 is TGCGCCAGCAGCTTGTCAAGGGGCTCAAAAGGTGAAGCTTTCTTT.

This clonotype was found many times. This chain uses TRBV20-1 with TRBJ1-5, with 7 bases aligning to TRBD1. Trimming cost V 5 bases and J 6 bases; bases outside gene matches: 10. The CDR3 length is 14 residues. In germline, CDR1 is DFQATT, CDR2 SNEGSKA (reference sequence). The CDR3 region is CSAPRQGDRQPQHF. The CDR3, as DNA: TGCAGTGCTCCTCGGCAGGGGGATCGTCAGCCCCAGCATTTT.

In its sample, this clonotype was seen many times. V gene TRBV5-1 combines with J gene TRBJ1-1; 7 bases match TRBD1. The CDR3 is 14 residues long. Unmatched junction bases numbered 2, after V lost 1 base and J lost 2 bases. CDR1 and CDR2 from the germline V gene are SGHRS and YFSETQ. CDR3 nucleotide sequence: TGCGCCAGCAGCTTGACAGGGGTTAACACTGAAGCTTTCTTT. This encodes CASSLTGVNTEAFF.